Below, 8 T cell receptor beta chains from the same sample are listed, as sequenced in a study of T-cell reconstitution after alpha-beta-depleted transplantation in children (dated by TCRdb to between 2015 and 2016). Receptor libraries were prepared by PCR. TCRdb shows the sequencer as Illumina HiSeq 2500. TCR libraries were prepared with molecular barcoding, using unique molecular identifiers to normalize TCRbeta repertoire quantification. The public sequencing data were trimmed at Q25 with fastp and processed into clonotypes with MiXCR by TCRdb, which kept only in-frame beta chains. Under each unique CDR3 protein, matching rows form one entry showing the most common genes and DNA. This sample is represented by 350,000 to 450,000 distinct CDR3 sequences; about an eighth of them were singletons. Over 3.5% of the sample comes from the top ten. Sequenced material: PBMCs, taken from the stem cell graft. These receptors were collected from a human donor who donated a stem cell graft to a child with Fanconi anemia.

This clonotype has just a few counts. The chain carries TRBV20-1 and TRBJ1-1, with TRBD1 as a possible D gene (5 bases). The V end lost 3 bases, the J end lost 1 base, and 12 bases lay between the germline ends. The CDR3 runs 14 residues. From germline, CDR1 is DFQATT and CDR2 SNEGSKA (reference sequence). CDR3 in DNA: TGCAGTGCTAGTGATTTCAGGGCGAACACTGAAGCTTTCTTT. Its protein product is CSASDFRANTEAFF.

The chain couples TRBV7-2 to TRBJ2-7; perhaps TRBD2 as D (6 bases). V lost 5 bases and J lost 3, with 11 bases in between. Germline loops: CDR1 SGHTA, CDR2 FQGNSA. CDR3 length equals 13 residues. This chain's CDR3 is CASSPGLGYEQYV. Written as DNA, the CDR3 is TGTGCCAGCAGCCCGGGACTCGGCTACGAGCAGTACGTC.

This chain joins TRBV6-1 and TRBJ2-5; D is unclear. CDR3 length equals 14 residues. V was shortened by 5 bases and J by 5 bases, with 15 bases between the two germline ends. Germline values: CDR1 MNHNS, CDR2 SASEGT. The CDR3 region is CASSPSRATETQYF. The CDR3, as DNA: TGTGCCAGCAGTCCTTCTCGGGCTACGGAGACCCAGTACTTC.

This clonotype was observed a handful of times. V and J are TRBV10-3 and TRBJ1-2, with TRBD1 matching over 7 bases. The ends lost 4 bases at V and 4 bases at J; junction bases unmatched: 3. This CDR3 region has 13 residues. Germline CDR1 reads ENHRY; CDR2 reads SYGVKD. The CDR3: CAISAGQVYGYTF. As DNA, the CDR3 is TGTGCCATCAGTGCCGGACAGGTCTATGGCTACACCTTC.

The gene calls are TRBV29-1 and TRBJ1-2; TRBD1 aligns across 8 bases. Trimming removed 4 bases from V and 5 bases from J; junction bases left unmatched: 3. CDR3 size: 12 residues. Germline V gene lookup returns CDR1 SQVTM and CDR2 ANQGSEA. This CDR3 reads CSVGQGAYGYTF. As DNA, the CDR3 is TGCAGCGTTGGCCAGGGGGCATATGGCTACACCTTC.

Ten or more counts support this clonotype. This rearrangement joins TRBV7-2 to TRBJ2-2, with TRBD2 identical over 11 bases. This CDR3 contains 17 residues. The germline gives CDR1 SGHTA, CDR2 FQGNSA. V gave up 6 bases and J gave up 1 base; unmatched junction bases: 7. The CDR3: CASSHSGLAGNTGELFF. The CDR3 DNA is TGTGCCAGCAGTCATTCTGGACTAGCGGGGAACACCGGGGAGCTGTTTTTT.

This clonotype was observed a few times. The rearrangement uses TRBV19 and TRBJ1-6; D call uncertain. Per germline, CDR1 LNHDA and CDR2 SQIVND (reference sequence). There are 15 residues in the CDR3. Trimming stripped 0 bases from V and 0 bases from J, with 3 bases between. The CDR3 nucleotides read TGTGCCAGTAGTATAGATTACTCCTATAATTCACCCCTCCACTTT. This sequence encodes CASSIDYSYNSPLHF.

This clonotype was picked up many times. J is TRBJ2-4 and V is TRBV20-1; no reliable D call. There are 15 residues in the CDR3. Trimming removed 4 bases from V and 0 bases from J, with 13 bases in between. Germline V gene data show CDR1 as DFQATT and CDR2 as SNEGSKA (reference sequence). In nucleotides, the CDR3 is TGCAGTGCTACCGATCAGAAATTAGCCAAAAACATTCAGTACTTC. As protein: CSATDQKLAKNIQYF.